A single sample is the source of the 10 T cell receptor beta chains below, sequenced in a study of CD49a tissue-resident CD8 T cells in human skin. Profiled with immunoSEQ multiplex PCR; TCRdb holds only in-frame clones, not every one. The data hold 1,300 to 1,500 clones, with 60% to 80% observed a single time. The sequenced sample consisted of CLA- CD8+ effector memory T cells sorted from blood. The receptor set was obtained from a human donor in good health.

The chain joins TRBV1 to TRBJ2-7; the D call of TRBD2 is as the table states it, not checked on the DNA. TRBV1 is noted as a pseudogene. This CDR3 contains 14 residues. CDR3 in DNA: TGCACCAGCAGCCAAGCTGGCGGGACCTACGAGCAGTACTTC. Its translation is CTSSQAGGTYEQYF.

This chain uses TRBV6-1 with TRBJ2-1, with 12 bases lining up with TRBD2. The CDR3 runs 15 residues. The V gene's germline CDR1 is MNHNS and CDR2 SASEGT. Trimming removed 7 bases from V and 5 bases from J; junction bases left unmatched: 6. In nucleotides, the CDR3 is TGTGCCAGCACCAACGGACTAGCGGGGCACAATGAGCAGTTCTTC. Protein product: CASTNGLAGHNEQFF.

This chain joins TRBV5-6 and TRBJ1-1; tentative D call: TRBD1 (6 bases). Trimming took 4 bases from V and 3 from J, leaving 19 bases between them. Germline lookup yields CDR1 SGHDT and CDR2 YYEEEE. The CDR3 is 16 amino acids. The CDR3 protein is CASSASTGLGDTEAFF. The CDR3 region has the DNA TGTGCCAGCAGCGCAAGCACAGGGTTGGGAGACACTGAAGCTTTCTTT.

The J gene is TRBJ2-7, the V gene TRBV11-2; D unresolved. V was pared by 3 bases and J by 6 bases, with 12 bases between. The CDR3 is 13 amino acids. Looked up from germline, CDR1 is SGHAT and CDR2 is FQNNGV. Written as DNA, the CDR3 is TGTGCCAGCAGCTTGGGTCCTCTAGGCGAGCAGTACTTC. Its protein product is CASSLGPLGEQYF.

The V gene is TRBV6-4, the J gene TRBJ1-1, with D unclear. Trimming pared 0 bases from V and 5 bases from J, leaving 7 bases between. This CDR3 spans 13 amino acids. Germline assignment: CDR1 MRHNA and CDR2 SNTAGT. The CDR3 region has the DNA TGTGCCAGCAGTGACTCCGAGAGTACTGAAGCTTTCTTT. It translates to CASSDSESTEAFF.

By frequency in the sample, this clone is large. CDR3 sequence reads: CASSLFRDTDTQYF. CDR3 sequence (DNA): TGTGCCAGCAGCTTGTTCAGGGACACAGATACGCAGTATTTT. The chain carries TRBV5-6 and TRBJ2-3; tentatively, D is TRBD1 (5 bases). V lost 1 base to trimming and J lost 2 bases, with 8 bases between them. In germline, CDR1 is SGHDT, CDR2 YYEEEE. CDR3 length: 14 residues. The full variable domain, in which reference TRBV5-6 and TRBJ2-3 provide the parts outside the CDR3, is DAGVTQSPTHLIKTRGQQVTLRCSPKSGHDTVSWYQQALGQGPQFIFQYYEEEERQRGNFPDRFSGHQFPNYSSELNVNALLLGDSALYLCASSLFRDTDTQYFGPGTRLTVL.

The chain combines TRBV4-1 with TRBJ2-7; 7 nucleotides align to TRBD1. The CDR3 extends over 14 amino acids. Looked up from germline, CDR1 is MGHRA and CDR2 is YSYEKL. The V gene end was trimmed by 4 bases and the J gene end by 2 bases; junction bases not matched to a gene: 5. The CDR3 DNA sequence: TGCGCCAGCAGCCCGGGACAGTTAGCCTACGAGCAGTACTTC. Protein product: CASSPGQLAYEQYF.

Regarding this clone: This likely came from a read error, as a far larger clone is one base away. CDR3 bases: TGTGCCAGCAGCCAAGAACTGGCGGGGGCCTACGAGCAGTACTTC. Protein: CASSQELAGAYEQYF. J is TRBJ2-7 and V is TRBV14, with TRBD2 matching over 7 bases. The junction had 4 bases not matched to a gene; V was cut back by 0 bases and J by 2 bases. Germline loops: CDR1 SGHDN, CDR2 FVKESK. The CDR3 loop spans 15 amino acids.

The chain links TRBV11-2 to TRBJ1-2, with a tentative D call TRBD1 (5 bases). The germline V and J ends were trimmed by 1 base and 7 bases, with 10 bases remaining between them. CDR1 SGHAT and CDR2 FQNNGV come from the germline V gene. There are 13 residues in the CDR3. The CDR3 loop reads CASSLGAGGGYTF. CDR3 coding DNA: TGTGCCAGCAGCTTAGGGGCCGGGGGTGGCTACACCTTC.

The table lists this clone with a few counts. This rearrangement joins TRBV6-1 to TRBJ1-3; no reliable D call. Trimming removed 5 bases from V and 2 bases from J, with 13 bases in between. Germline-derived CDR1 and CDR2 are MNHNS and SASEGT. CDR3 length: 15 residues. CDR3 region: CASSPNAEAGNTIYF. The DNA of the CDR3 is TGTGCCAGCAGTCCGAATGCGGAGGCTGGAAACACCATATATTTT.